The present T cell receptor beta chain was sequenced within a study of cytomegalovirus exposure and HLA in healthy donors. Background on the study: An early release of data contained approximately 85 million unique TCRs, which came from HLA-typed donors.

CDR3 length: 12 residues. CDR1 is SNHLY and CDR2 is FYNNEI in the germline V gene. PCR employed 60 Vbeta and 13 Jbeta primers. TCRdb's table, derived via immunoSEQ multiplex PCR, lists solely in-frame clones and lacks some. The table shows roughly 120,000 clones, with about 86% occurring only once. The chain carries TRBV2 and TRBJ2-5; D gene ambiguous. The better agreement between TRBJ2-7 and the DNA end casts doubt on the J call. The origin of this receptor is a woman between 25 and 40 years old in good health and CMV-seronegative. Sequencing was performed on PBMCs. CDR3 in amino acids: CASRGIHYEQYF. CDR3 nucleotides: TGTGCCAGCCGTGGTATCCACTACGAGCAGTACTTC.